A single sample is the source of the 22 T cell receptor beta chains below, sequenced in a study. TCRdb redid the calling of the 5' RACE reads with MiXCR, one entry per CDR3 protein. The sample holds about 57,000 distinct CDR3 sequences, less than 30% seen once. Cells sorted as Tregs were CD4+, CD25+ and CD127-/low. Material: tumor-infiltrating Tregs sorted from the breast tumor. Every receptor here comes from a female donor with breast cancer.

The chain links TRBV7-2 to TRBJ2-1; D perhaps matches TRBD1 (6 bases). The V end lost 2 bases, the J end lost 8 bases, and 13 bases lay between the germline ends. Per germline, CDR1 SGHTA and CDR2 FQGNSA. The CDR3 runs to 14 residues. DNA for the CDR3: TGTGCCAGCAGCTTATCCGGACAGATCCATGAGCAGTTCTTC. This codes for CASSLSGQIHEQFF.

This clonotype was picked up many times. The chain uses TRBV12-3 or TRBV12-4 and TRBJ2-3, with 7 bases matching TRBD2. After removal of 5 bases from V and 5 bases from J, the junction contained 7 bases not matched to a gene. The CDR3 is made up of 14 amino acids. CDR3 sequence reads: CASSLGGGLDTQYF. The CDR3 region has the DNA TGTGCCAGCAGTCTGGGGGGGGGACTAGATACGCAGTATTTT.

In the case of this clonotype: Germline is not matched at one junction end, which may reflect a read error. V is TRBV20-1 and J is TRBJ2-7, with D perhaps TRBD1 or TRBD2 (6 bases each). CDR3 length: 11 amino acids. Germline assignment: CDR1 DFQATT and CDR2 SNEGSKA (reference sequence). This chain's CDR3 is CSALGGYEQYF. CDR3 DNA: TGCAGTGCTCTCGGGGGCTACGAACAGTACTTC.

This clonotype has just a few counts. The genes are TRBV4-2 and TRBJ2-2; unclear D gene. CDR1 is LGHNA and CDR2 is YNFKEQ in the germline V gene. The V end was cut by 0 bases, the J end by 4 bases, with 9 bases between. This CDR3 contains 15 residues. The CDR3 nucleotides read TGTGCCAGCAGCCAAGATGGCCTGCGCACCGGGGAGCTGTTTTTT. This gives the protein CASSQDGLRTGELFF.

This clonotype was seen ten or more times. The chain recombines TRBV9 with TRBJ1-5; no firm D call. Per germline, CDR1 SGDLS and CDR2 YYNGEE. The V end was cut by 0 bases, the J end by 0 bases, with 7 bases between. The CDR3 totals 15 residues. The CDR3 nucleotides are TGTGCCAGCAGCGTAGCTGGGTATAGCAATCAGCCCCAGCATTTT. Residues: CASSVAGYSNQPQHF.

This sequence joins TRBV20-1 and TRBJ2-1, with D perhaps matching TRBD2 (7 bases). Germline-derived CDR1 and CDR2 are DFQATT and SNEGSKA (reference sequence). The CDR3 extends over 17 amino acids. Trimming stripped 3 bases from V and 2 bases from J, with 20 bases between. Here the CDR3 reads CSASASGLGHTYNEQFF. In nucleotides, the CDR3 is TGCAGTGCTAGTGCTAGCGGACTGGGACACACCTACAATGAGCAGTTCTTC.

The genes are TRBV18 and TRBJ1-2; no clear D. CDR1 is KGHSH, CDR2 LQKENI, per germline. The CDR3 is made up of 13 amino acids. The germline V and J ends were trimmed by 4 bases and 4 bases, with 10 bases remaining between them. The CDR3 coding sequence is TGTGCCAGCTCACGGTCAGATACCTATGGCTACACCTTC. Residues: CASSRSDTYGYTF.

The sample holds a few counts of this clonotype. CDR3 DNA: TGTGCCAGCAGCTTATTGGAGTGGGGGACTAGATACCCTAGCACAGATACGCAGTATTTT. Residues: CASSLLEWGTRYPSTDTQYF. V and J are TRBV7-9 and TRBJ2-3, with TRBD2 matching 8 bases. Germline V gene sequence: CDR1 SEHNR, CDR2 FQNEAQ (reference sequence). V lost 2 bases and J lost 0; bases outside the gene matches: 16. The CDR3 contains 20 residues.

This clonotype occurred many times. DNA for the CDR3: TGTGCCAGCAGCGTAGGGAGGGAAGAGACCCAGTACTTC. It codes for CASSVGREETQYF. This rearrangement joins TRBV9 to TRBJ2-5; maybe TRBD2 (6 bases). CDR3 length: 13 residues. V lost 0 bases and J 3 bases, leaving 6 bases between the germline ends. In germline, CDR1 is SGDLS, CDR2 YYNGEE.

The V and J genes are TRBV12-3 or TRBV12-4 and TRBJ1-2; 9 bases agree with TRBD1. Trimming at V came to 6 bases and at J to 2 bases, leaving 7 bases not matched to a gene. The CDR3 is made up of 15 amino acids. The CDR3 loop is CASSLRQGGNYGYTF. CDR3 in DNA: TGTGCCAGCAGCCTTAGACAGGGGGGGAACTATGGCTACACCTTC.

This clonotype came up a few times. V and J are TRBV5-1 and TRBJ1-1; no reliable D call. Germline CDR1 SGHRS, CDR2 YFSETQ. This CDR3 region has 15 residues. The V and J ends lost 4 bases and 3 bases respectively, with 16 bases between them. The CDR3 nucleotides are TGCGCCAGCAGCACATCGGCACATTGGGACACTGAAGCTTTCTTT. Its translation: CASSTSAHWDTEAFF.

About this clonotype: A read error may explain this, as a much larger clone is one base away. Given the absence of the conserved phenylalanine or tryptophan at the CDR3 end, a read error is likely. This chain links TRBV25-1 with TRBJ2-7; the D gene is possibly TRBD1 (7 bases). CDR1 MGHDK and CDR2 SYGVNS come from the germline V gene. This CDR3 has 10 amino acids. As DNA, the CDR3 is TGTGGCTCGGGGGACAGCAAGCAGTACATC. Encoded protein: CGSGDSKQYI.

In this sample, this clonotype turned up many times. J is TRBJ2-1 and V is TRBV7-2, with 15 bases matching TRBD2. Germline V CDR1 and CDR2: SGHTA, FQGNSA. Trimming cost V 1 base and J 12 bases; bases outside gene matches: 13. CDR3 length: 18 residues. CDR3 bases: TGTGCCAGCAGCTTAGAGGGGACTAGCGGGAGGTTCTTGACCAGGCAGTTCTTC. The encoded protein is CASSLEGTSGRFLTRQFF.

As to this clonotype: A read error may be the cause here, since a much bigger clone is one base away. The chain combines TRBV12-3 or TRBV12-4 with TRBJ2-3, with D maybe TRBD1 (6 bases). V was trimmed by 8 bases and J by 2 bases, leaving 20 bases between them. This CDR3 is 16 amino acids long. The CDR3 loop reads CASGLRQVGLTDTQYF. CDR3 bases: TGTGCCAGCGGTCTTAGACAGGTTGGACTCACAGATACGCAGTATTTT.

This clonotype was recorded a few times. The J gene is TRBJ1-1, the V gene TRBV3-1; perhaps TRBD1 as D (5 bases). This CDR3 is 14 amino acids long. Trimming shortened V by 1 base and J by 6 bases, and 12 bases separated the two germline ends. CDR1 is LGHDT, CDR2 YNNKEL, per germline (reference sequence). CDR3 nucleotide sequence: TGTGCCAGCAGCCAAGTAGATCGGGACGCTGAAGCTTTCTTT. Its translation is CASSQVDRDAEAFF.

This chain uses TRBV6-2 or TRBV6-3 with TRBJ1-2; D call uncertain. V was shortened by 7 bases and J by 0 bases, with 9 bases between the two germline ends. There are 13 residues in the CDR3. Germline-derived CDR1 and CDR2 are MNHEY and SVGEGT. The CDR3, as DNA: TGTGCCAGCATCGACCGGTCTAACTATGGCTACACCTTC. This codes for CASIDRSNYGYTF.

The sample holds many counts of this clonotype. V usage is TRBV3-1 and J usage is TRBJ2-1, with 10 bases aligning to TRBD2. The V gene's germline CDR1 is LGHDT and CDR2 YNNKEL (reference sequence). Trimming removed 4 bases from V and 7 bases from J; junction bases left unmatched: 7. The CDR3 has 15 amino acids. The CDR3 nucleotides read TGTGCCAGCAGCCTTCTAGCTAGCGGGAGTAATGAGCAGTTCTTC. This codes for CASSLLASGSNEQFF.

The V call is TRBV12-3 or TRBV12-4, the J call TRBJ2-1; 7 nucleotides match TRBD2. There are 14 residues in the CDR3. With V trimmed by 4 bases and J by 10 bases, 10 bases remained unmatched. The CDR3 DNA sequence: TGTGCCAGCAGTTACCACCCGGCTAGCGGCGAGCAGTTCTTC. It specifies CASSYHPASGEQFF.

The chain carries TRBV27 and TRBJ2-7; D tentatively reads TRBD1 or TRBD2 (6 bases each). The CDR3 has 16 amino acids. Germline values: CDR1 MNHEY, CDR2 SMNVEV (reference sequence). V was pared by 2 bases and J by 5 bases, with 19 bases between. The CDR3 nucleotides read TGTGCCAGCAGTTTAACCGCCCCCCAGGGGAGGCACGAGCAGTACTTC. Residues: CASSLTAPQGRHEQYF.

On this clonotype: This clone may be a read error of a much larger clone one base away. The chain recombines TRBV7-2 with TRBJ1-1; TRBD1 might be the D (5 bases). The CDR3 runs 16 residues. Germline V CDR1 and CDR2: SGHTA, FQGNSA. Trimming pared 8 bases from V and 5 bases from J, leaving 24 bases between. The CDR3 DNA reads as TGTGCCAGCGGCTATAGGGCAGGGAGGTGGAAAACTGAAGCTTTCTTT. Its protein is CASGYRAGRWKTEAFF.

This clonotype has just a few counts. DNA for the CDR3: TGTGCCAGCAGCAGGGGACTAGCGGGAGTAGGATCTGGGGCCAACGTCCTGACTTTC. As protein: CASSRGLAGVGSGANVLTF. This chain joins TRBV5-4 and TRBJ2-6; 14 bases are a match to TRBD2. Unmatched junction bases numbered 7, after V lost 4 bases and J lost 1 base. The CDR3 is made up of 19 amino acids. CDR1 and CDR2 (germline): SGHNT, YYREEE (reference sequence). The variable domain in full, with the rest retrieved from reference TRBV5-4 and TRBJ2-6, is ETGVTQSPTHLIKTRGQQVTLRCSSQSGHNTVSWYQQALGQGPQFIFQYYREEENGRGNFPPRFSGLQFPNYSSELNVNALELDDSALYLCASSRGLAGVGSGANVLTFGAGSRLTVL.

Regarding this clonotype: At one of its ends the junction is not consistent with the germline gene, which may arise from a read error. The chain joins TRBV20-1 to TRBJ2-5; 7 bases map to TRBD1. Germline V gene sequence: CDR1 DFQATT, CDR2 SNEGSKA (reference sequence). This CDR3 is 14 amino acids long. This chain's CDR3 is CGARIQGLQETQYF. The CDR3 nucleotides read TGCGGTGCTCGTATACAGGGGTTACAAGAGACCCAGTACTTC.